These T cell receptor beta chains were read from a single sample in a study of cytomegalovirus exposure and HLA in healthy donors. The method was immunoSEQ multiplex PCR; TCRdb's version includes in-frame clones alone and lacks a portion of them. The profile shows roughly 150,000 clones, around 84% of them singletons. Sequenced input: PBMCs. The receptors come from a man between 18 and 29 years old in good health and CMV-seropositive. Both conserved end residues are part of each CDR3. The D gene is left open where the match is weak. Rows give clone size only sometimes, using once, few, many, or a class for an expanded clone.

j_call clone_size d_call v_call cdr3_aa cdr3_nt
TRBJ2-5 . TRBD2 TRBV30 CAWRVSGGLKETQYF TGTGCCTGGAGGGTTAGCGGGGGGCTTAAAGAGACCCAGTACTTC
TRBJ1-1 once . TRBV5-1 CASSLMADNTEAFF TGCGCCAGCAGCTTAATGGCAGATAACACTGAAGCTTTCTTT
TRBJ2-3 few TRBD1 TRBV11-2 CASSTPGTVPQYF TGTGCCAGCAGCACCCCTGGGACAGTCCCGCAGTATTTT
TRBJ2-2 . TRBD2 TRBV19 CASNPGLAGGITGELFF TGTGCCAGTAACCCGGGACTAGCGGGAGGAATTACCGGGGAGCTGTTTTTT
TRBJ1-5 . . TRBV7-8 CASSLELRQPQHF TGTGCCAGCAGCTTAGAGCTCCGTCAGCCCCAGCATTTT
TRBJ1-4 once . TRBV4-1 CASSQTGNEKLFF TGCGCCAGCAGCCAAACAGGCAATGAAAAACTGTTTTTT
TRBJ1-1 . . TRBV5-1 CASSPLELNTEAFF TGCGCCAGCAGCCCTCTCGAGTTGAACACTGAAGCTTTCTTT
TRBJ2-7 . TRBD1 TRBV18 CASSPAGGSSYEQYF TGTGCCAGCTCACCGGCAGGGGGAAGCTCCTACGAGCAGTACTTC
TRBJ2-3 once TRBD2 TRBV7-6 CASSSTGTSGSIGTQYF TGTGCCAGCAGTTCTACCGGGACTAGCGGGAGTATCGGTACGCAGTATTTT
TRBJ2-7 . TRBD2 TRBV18 CASSRIGTSSSYEQYF TGTGCCAGCTCACGTATTGGGACTAGCTCATCCTACGAGCAGTACTTC
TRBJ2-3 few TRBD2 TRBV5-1 CASSGAGGPTDTQYF TGCGCCAGCAGCGGGGCGGGGGGCCCCACAGATACGCAGTATTTT
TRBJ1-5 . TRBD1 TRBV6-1 CASRQGRNQPQHF TGTGCCAGCAGACAGGGGCGGAATCAGCCCCAGCATTTT
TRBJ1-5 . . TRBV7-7 CASSTNPGPRVQPQHF TGTGCCAGCAGCACAAACCCCGGGCCCAGGGTACAGCCCCAGCATTTT
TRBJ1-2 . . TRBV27 CASSRGVAYGYTF TGTGCCAGCAGCCGGGGTGTCGCGTATGGCTACACCTTC
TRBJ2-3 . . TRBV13 CASSLPNTDTQYF TGTGCCAGCAGCTTACCAAACACAGATACGCAGTATTTT
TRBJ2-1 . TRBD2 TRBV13 CASSLGPSGERNEQFF TGTGCCAGCAGCTTAGGTCCTAGCGGGGAGCGCAATGAGCAGTTCTTC
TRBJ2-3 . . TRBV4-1 CASSQIRAVSTDTQYF TGCGCCAGCAGCCAAATAAGAGCGGTTAGTACAGATACGCAGTATTTT
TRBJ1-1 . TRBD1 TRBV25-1 CASSALGGGTEAFF TGTGCCAGCAGTGCCCTAGGGGGCGGCACTGAAGCTTTCTTT
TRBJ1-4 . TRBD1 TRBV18 CASSPDRDKLFF TGTGCCAGCTCACCCGACAGGGACAAACTGTTTTTT
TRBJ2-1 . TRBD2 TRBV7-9 CASSAYTSDLKREQFF TGTGCCAGCAGCGCCTACACTAGCGACCTCAAAAGGGAGCAGTTCTTC
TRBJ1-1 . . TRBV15 CATRREGSEAFF TGTGCCACCAGGAGGGAAGGGAGTGAAGCTTTCTTT
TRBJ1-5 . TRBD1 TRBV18 CASSPDRAQPQHF TGTGCCAGCTCGCCCGACAGGGCTCAGCCCCAGCATTTT
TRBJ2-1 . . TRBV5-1 CASSSLQASSYNEQFF TGCGCCAGCAGCTCATTGCAGGCGAGCTCCTACAATGAGCAGTTCTTC
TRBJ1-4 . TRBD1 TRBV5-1 CASSLVGQSNEKLFF TGCGCCAGCAGCTTGGTGGGACAGAGTAATGAAAAACTGTTTTTT
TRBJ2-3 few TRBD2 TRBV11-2 CASSLLPSGASTDTQYF TGTGCCAGCAGCTTACTTCCTAGCGGGGCTAGCACAGATACGCAGTATTTT
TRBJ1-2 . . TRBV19 CASTLQGYGGYTF TGTGCCAGTACCCTCCAGGGTTACGGTGGCTACACCTTC
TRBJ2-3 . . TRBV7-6 CASSPPWRGSTDTQYF TGTGCCAGCAGCCCACCGTGGCGGGGATCCACAGATACGCAGTATTTT
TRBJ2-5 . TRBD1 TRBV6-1 CASSHPDRPAETQYF TGTGCCAGCAGTCACCCGGACAGGCCGGCAGAGACCCAGTACTTC
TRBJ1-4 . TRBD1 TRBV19 CASSPWDSPNEKLFF TGTGCCAGTAGTCCTTGGGACAGCCCTAATGAAAAACTGTTTTTT
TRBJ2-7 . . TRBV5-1 CASSYSGKGSYEQYF TGCGCCAGCAGCTATTCAGGGAAGGGCTCCTACGAGCAGTACTTC
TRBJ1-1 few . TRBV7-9 CASSSMNTEAFF TGTGCCAGCAGTTCCATGAACACTGAAGCTTTCTTT
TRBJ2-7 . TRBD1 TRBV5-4 CASSVGTGTAREQYF TGTGCCAGCAGCGTCGGGACAGGGACGGCTCGCGAGCAGTACTTC
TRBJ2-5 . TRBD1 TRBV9 CASSFRQGPQETQYF TGTGCCAGCAGCTTCCGACAGGGCCCCCAAGAGACCCAGTACTTC
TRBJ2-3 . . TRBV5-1 CASSLAGMADTQYF TGCGCCAGCAGCTTGGCGGGTATGGCAGATACGCAGTATTTT
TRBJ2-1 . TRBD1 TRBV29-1 CSVVRDRGIDEQFF TGCAGCGTTGTTCGGGACAGGGGGATCGATGAGCAGTTCTTC
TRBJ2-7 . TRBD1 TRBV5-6 CASSPGQGNEQYF TGTGCCAGCAGCCCAGGACAGGGCAACGAGCAGTACTTC
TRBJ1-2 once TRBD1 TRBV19 CASSIHRGQEGYTF TGTGCCAGTAGTATCCACAGGGGGCAGGAGGGCTACACCTTC
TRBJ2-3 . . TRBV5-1 CASSLALTTPSTDTQYF TGCGCCAGCAGCTTGGCCCTGACTACACCTAGCACAGATACGCAGTATTTT
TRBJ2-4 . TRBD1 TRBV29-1 CSVSTDRDDIQYF TGCAGCGTTAGCACGGACAGGGATGACATTCAGTACTTC
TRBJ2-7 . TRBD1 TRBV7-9 CASSAGQGVSYEQYF TGTGCCAGCAGCGCCGGACAGGGGGTCTCCTACGAGCAGTACTTC
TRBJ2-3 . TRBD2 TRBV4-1 CASSQDDRFGGGTDTQYF TGCGCCAGCAGCCAAGATGATCGGTTCGGCGGGGGAACAGATACGCAGTATTTT
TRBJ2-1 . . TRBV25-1 CASSESGTGYNEQFF TGTGCCAGCAGTGAAAGCGGGACAGGTTACAATGAGCAGTTCTTC
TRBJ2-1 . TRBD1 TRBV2 CATGGTGKGEQFF TGTGCCACAGGGGGTACAGGGAAGGGTGAGCAGTTCTTC
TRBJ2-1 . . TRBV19 CASCLKGDEQFF TGTGCCAGTTGTTTAAAGGGAGATGAGCAGTTCTTC
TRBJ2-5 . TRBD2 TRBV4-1 CASSRTSGGQETQYF TGCGCCAGCAGCCGAACTAGCGGGGGCCAAGAGACCCAGTACTTC
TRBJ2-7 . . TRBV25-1 CASRDRIHEQYF TGTGCCAGCAGAGACAGGATCCACGAGCAGTACTTC
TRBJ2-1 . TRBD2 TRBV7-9 CASSLARASGRASYNEQFF TGTGCCAGCAGCTTGGCAAGGGCTAGCGGGAGGGCCTCATACAATGAGCAGTTCTTC
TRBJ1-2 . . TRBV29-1 CSVADSKSYGYTF TGCAGCGTCGCGGACAGTAAAAGCTATGGCTACACCTTC
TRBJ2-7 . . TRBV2 CASSELEGRFEQYF TGTGCCAGCAGTGAACTGGAGGGTCGTTTCGAGCAGTACTTC
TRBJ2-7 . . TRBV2 CASSEAVPPYYEQYF TGTGCCAGCAGTGAAGCCGTGCCACCCTACTACGAGCAGTACTTC
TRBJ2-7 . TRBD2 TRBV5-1 CASSLAGRLAEGLDEQYF TGCGCCAGCAGCTTGGCCGGGAGACTAGCGGAGGGGTTGGACGAGCAGTACTTC
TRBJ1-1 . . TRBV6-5 CASSSIGTEAFF TGTGCCAGCAGTTCTATCGGGACTGAAGCTTTCTTT
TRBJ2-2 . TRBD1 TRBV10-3 CAIANPDRSNTGELFF TGTGCCATCGCGAACCCGGACAGGAGTAACACCGGGGAGCTGTTTTTT
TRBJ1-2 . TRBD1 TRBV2 CARQGFNGYTF TGTGCCCGACAGGGATTTAATGGCTACACCTTC